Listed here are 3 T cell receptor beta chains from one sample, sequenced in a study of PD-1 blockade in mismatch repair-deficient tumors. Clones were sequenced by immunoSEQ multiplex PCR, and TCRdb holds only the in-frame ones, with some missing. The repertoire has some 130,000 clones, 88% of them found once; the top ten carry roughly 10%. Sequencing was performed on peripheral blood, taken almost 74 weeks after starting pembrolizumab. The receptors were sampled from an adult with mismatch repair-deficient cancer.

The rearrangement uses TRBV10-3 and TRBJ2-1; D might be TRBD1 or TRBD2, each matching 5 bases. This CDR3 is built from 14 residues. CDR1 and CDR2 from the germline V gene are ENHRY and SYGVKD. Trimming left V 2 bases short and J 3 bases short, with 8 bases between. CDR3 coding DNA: TGTGCCATCAGTGAGACAGGAGGCTACAATGAGCAGTTCTTC. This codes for CAISETGGYNEQFF.

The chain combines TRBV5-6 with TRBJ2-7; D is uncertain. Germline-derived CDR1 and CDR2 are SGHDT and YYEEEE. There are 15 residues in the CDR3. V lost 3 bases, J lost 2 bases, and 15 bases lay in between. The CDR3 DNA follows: TGTGCCAGCAGCTCCCGGATCTGGTCGGCCTACGAGCAGTACTTC. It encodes CASSSRIWSAYEQYF.

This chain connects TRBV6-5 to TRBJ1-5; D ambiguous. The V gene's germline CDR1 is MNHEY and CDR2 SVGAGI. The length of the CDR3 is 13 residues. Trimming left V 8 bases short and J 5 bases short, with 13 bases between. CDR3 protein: CASSRGGHQPQHF. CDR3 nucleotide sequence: TGTGCCAGCTCTCGGGGAGGCCATCAGCCCCAGCATTTT.